The 5 T cell receptor beta chains below were found in one sample sequenced in a study of tumor-infiltrating lymphocytes in primary liver carcinoma. From unsorted bulk tissue weighing roughly 17-31 mg, DNA and RNA were co-extracted. TCR beta cDNA was prepared out of roughly 0.5 ug total RNA by means of a constant-region primer. Investigators got TCR beta libraries out of three nested multiplex PCR rounds, done with slightly modified ARM-PCR. Primers for the first two PCR rounds were TRBV1-TRBV30 forward primers and a C-beta reverse primer (roughly 10 cycles per round). TCRdb re-analysed the multiplex PCR reads in MiXCR, keeping a single row per CDR3 protein. The table shows under 45,000 distinct CDR3 sequences, with around 74% occurring only once. Sequencing was carried out using liver tumor tissue from sampling region 4. The subset here: tumor region T4, right-lateral pole. The receptors derive from a man aged 40-50 years with primary liver carcinoma and hepatitis B virus infection.

Turning to this clonotype: At one of its ends the junction is not consistent with the germline gene, which may arise from a read error. The chain combines TRBV10-3 with TRBJ2-7, with a tentative D call TRBD1 (8 bases). The CDR3 contains 16 residues. Germline V gene sequence: CDR1 ENHRY, CDR2 SYGVKD. This CDR3 is CSISGGRDRNTGEQYF. The CDR3, as DNA: TGTTCCATCAGTGGTGGGAGGGACAGGAACACTGGCGAGCAGTACTTC.

This clonotype showed up many times. The chain couples TRBV5-1 to TRBJ2-5; D might be TRBD1 (5 bases). The V gene's germline CDR1 is SGHRS and CDR2 YFSETQ. There are 15 residues in the CDR3. Trimming pared 0 bases from V and 5 bases from J, leaving 14 bases between. CDR3 loop: CASSLVGVGSETQYF. The CDR3 nucleotides are TGCGCCAGCAGCTTGGTAGGGGTTGGGTCGGAGACCCAGTACTTC.

A note on this clonotype: The conserved final phenylalanine or tryptophan is absent from the CDR3, which likely points to a read error. The chain employs TRBV11-2 and TRBJ2-7; D unclear. Looked up from germline, CDR1 is SGHAT and CDR2 is FQNNGV. Trimming shortened V by 2 bases and J by 8 bases, and 13 bases separated the two germline ends. This CDR3 has 13 amino acids. The CDR3 spells CASSLSERVKQYY. CDR3 in DNA: TGTGCCAGCAGCTTAAGTGAACGGGTCAAGCAGTACTAC.

This chain uses TRBV5-1 with TRBJ2-7, with 10 bases aligning to TRBD1. This CDR3 spans 14 amino acids. V dropped 4 bases and J dropped 9; count of bases not matched to a gene: 10. Germline V gene sequence: CDR1 SGHRS, CDR2 YFSETQ. The CDR3 sequence: CASSQGQGHDGQYF. The CDR3, as DNA: TGCGCCAGCAGCCAGGGACAGGGGCACGACGGGCAGTACTTC.

A remark on this clonotype: One end of the junction does not line up with germline, which may come from a read error. The chain joins TRBV7-8 to TRBJ2-3, with D possibly TRBD2 on 5 matching bases. Germline CDR1 is SGHVS and CDR2 is FQNEAQ. This CDR3 has 17 amino acids. CDR3 sequence: CASSLVSLVGASLTQYF. The CDR3 DNA sequence: TGTGCCAGCAGTTTAGTCTCACTAGTGGGAGCTTCTCTTACGCAGTATTTT.